Below, one TCR beta chain is given with its context. This table comes from immunoSEQ multiplex PCR, and its TCRdb copy is limited to in-frame clones, with some not included. The sample consists of some 87,000 clones, around three quarters of them appearing once. This entry comes from a study of blood T cell repertoires in COVID-19. CDR3 length: 12 amino acids. CDR1 is LNHDA and CDR2 is SQIVND in the germline V gene (reference sequence). The trim removed 3 bases at V and 9 bases at J, leaving 2 bases unmatched. Sequenced: peripheral blood. The chain recombines TRBV19 with TRBJ2-1, with TRBD2 identical over 7 bases. The TCR comes from a man in his forties or fifties who had recovered from COVID-19. CDR3 residues: CASSIGGVEQFF. Here the CDR3 DNA reads TGTGCCAGTAGTATTGGGGGGGTTGAGCAGTTCTTC. Looking up the rest from reference TRBV19 and TRBJ2-1 gives the full variable domain: DGGITQSPKYLFRKEGQNVTLSCEQNLNHDAMYWYRQDPGQGLRLIYYSQIVNDFQKGDIAEGYSVSREKKESFPLTVTSAQKNPTAFYLCASSIGGVEQFFGPGTRLTVL.